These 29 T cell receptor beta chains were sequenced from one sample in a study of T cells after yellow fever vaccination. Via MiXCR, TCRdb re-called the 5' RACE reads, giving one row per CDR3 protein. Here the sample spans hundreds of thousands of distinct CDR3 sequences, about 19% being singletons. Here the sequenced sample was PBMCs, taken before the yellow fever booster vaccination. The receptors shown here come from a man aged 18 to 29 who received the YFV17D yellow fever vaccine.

The chain's CDR3 is CASRPAGGVTDTQYF. Here the CDR3 DNA reads TGTGCCAGCAGACCAGCGGGGGGGGTTACAGATACGCAGTATTTT. The chain is built from TRBV5-4 and TRBJ2-3; 10 bases are shared with TRBD2. After removal of 5 bases from V and 3 bases from J, the junction contained 6 bases not matched to a gene. The V gene's germline CDR1 is SGHNT and CDR2 YYREEE (reference sequence). This CDR3 has 15 amino acids.

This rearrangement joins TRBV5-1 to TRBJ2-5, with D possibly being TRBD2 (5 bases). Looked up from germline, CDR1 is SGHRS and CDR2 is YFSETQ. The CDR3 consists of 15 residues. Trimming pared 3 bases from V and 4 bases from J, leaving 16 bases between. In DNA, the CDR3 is TGCGCCAGCAGCTACGAGGGAGCTAGGTTAGAGACCCAGTACTTC. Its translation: CASSYEGARLETQYF.

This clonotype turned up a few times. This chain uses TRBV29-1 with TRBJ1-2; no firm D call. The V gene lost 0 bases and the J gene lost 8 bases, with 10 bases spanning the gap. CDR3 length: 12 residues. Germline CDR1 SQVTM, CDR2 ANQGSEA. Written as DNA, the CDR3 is TGCAGCGTTGAAGAGGGAGCTGGGGGCTACACCTTC. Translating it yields CSVEEGAGGYTF.

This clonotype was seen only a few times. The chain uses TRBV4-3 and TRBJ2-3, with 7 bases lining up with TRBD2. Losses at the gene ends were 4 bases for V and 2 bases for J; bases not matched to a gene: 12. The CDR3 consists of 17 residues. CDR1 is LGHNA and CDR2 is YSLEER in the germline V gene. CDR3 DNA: TGCGCCAGCAGCCCCAAAGGTTGGGGGACTACCACAGATACGCAGTATTTT. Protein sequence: CASSPKGWGTTTDTQYF.

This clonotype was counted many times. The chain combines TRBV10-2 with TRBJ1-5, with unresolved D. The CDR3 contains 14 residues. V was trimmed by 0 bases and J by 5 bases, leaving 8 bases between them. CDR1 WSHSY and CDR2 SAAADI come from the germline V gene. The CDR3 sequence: CASSESHRDQPQHF. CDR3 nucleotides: TGCGCCAGCAGTGAGTCGCATAGGGATCAGCCCCAGCATTTT.

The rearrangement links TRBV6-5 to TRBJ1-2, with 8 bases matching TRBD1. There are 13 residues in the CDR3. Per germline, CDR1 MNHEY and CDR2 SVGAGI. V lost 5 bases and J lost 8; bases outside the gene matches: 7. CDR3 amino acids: CASSEYDRGGYTF. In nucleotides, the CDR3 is TGTGCCAGCAGTGAATACGACAGGGGCGGCTACACCTTC.

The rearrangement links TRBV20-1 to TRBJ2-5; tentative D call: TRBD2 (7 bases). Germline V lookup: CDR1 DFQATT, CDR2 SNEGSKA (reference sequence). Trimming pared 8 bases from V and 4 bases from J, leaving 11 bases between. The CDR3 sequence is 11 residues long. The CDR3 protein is CSPRGGETQYF. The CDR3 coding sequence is TGCAGTCCAAGGGGGGGAGAGACCCAGTACTTC.

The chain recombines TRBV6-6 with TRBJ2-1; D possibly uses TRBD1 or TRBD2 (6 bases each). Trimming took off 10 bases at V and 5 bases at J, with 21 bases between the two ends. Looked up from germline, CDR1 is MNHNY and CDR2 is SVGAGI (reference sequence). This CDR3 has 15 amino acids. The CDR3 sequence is CATLHEGGRDNEQFF. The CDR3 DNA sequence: TGTGCCACCCTCCATGAGGGGGGAAGGGACAATGAGCAGTTCTTC.

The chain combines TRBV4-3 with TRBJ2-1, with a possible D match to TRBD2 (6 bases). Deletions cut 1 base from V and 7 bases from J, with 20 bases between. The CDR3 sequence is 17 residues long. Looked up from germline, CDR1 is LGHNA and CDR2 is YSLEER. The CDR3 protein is CASSQGGGSAATNEQFF. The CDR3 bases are TGCGCCAGCAGCCAAGGTGGAGGGTCAGCGGCCACGAATGAGCAGTTCTTC.

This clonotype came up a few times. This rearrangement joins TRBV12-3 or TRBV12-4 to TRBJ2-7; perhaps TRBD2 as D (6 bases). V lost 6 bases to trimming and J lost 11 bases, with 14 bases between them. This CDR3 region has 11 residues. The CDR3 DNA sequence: TGTGCCAGCAGGAGGGACTTTCCGGAGTACGTC. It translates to CASRRDFPEYV.

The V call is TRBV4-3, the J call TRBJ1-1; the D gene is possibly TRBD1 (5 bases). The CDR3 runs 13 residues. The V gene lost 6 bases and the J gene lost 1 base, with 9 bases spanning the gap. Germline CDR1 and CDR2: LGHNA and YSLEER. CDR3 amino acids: CASSHDRNTEAFF. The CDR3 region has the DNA TGCGCCAGCAGTCACGACAGGAACACTGAAGCTTTCTTT.

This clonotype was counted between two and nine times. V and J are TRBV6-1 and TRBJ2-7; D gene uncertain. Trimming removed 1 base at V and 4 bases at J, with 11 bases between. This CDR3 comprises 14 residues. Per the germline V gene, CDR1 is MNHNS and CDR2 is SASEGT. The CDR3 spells CASSEVLQVYEQYV. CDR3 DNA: TGTGCCAGCAGTGAAGTCCTGCAGGTTTACGAGCAGTACGTC.

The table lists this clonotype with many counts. The CDR3 DNA follows: TGCGCCAGCAGCATACAGGGGGGTCAGCCCCAGCATTTT. Translating it yields CASSIQGGQPQHF. The chain is built from TRBV5-1 and TRBJ1-5, with 8 bases matching TRBD1. The CDR3 loop spans 13 amino acids. Germline assignment: CDR1 SGHRS and CDR2 YFSETQ. Losses at the gene ends were 4 bases for V and 6 bases for J; bases not matched to a gene: 3.

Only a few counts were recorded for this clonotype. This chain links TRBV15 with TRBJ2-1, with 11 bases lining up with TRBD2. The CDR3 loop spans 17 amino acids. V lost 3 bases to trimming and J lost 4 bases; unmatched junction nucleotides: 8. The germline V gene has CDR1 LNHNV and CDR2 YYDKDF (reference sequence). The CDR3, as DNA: TGTGCCACCAGCAGGGCTCGGGCTAGCGGGGGGTACAATGAGCAGTTCTTC. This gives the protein CATSRARASGGYNEQFF.

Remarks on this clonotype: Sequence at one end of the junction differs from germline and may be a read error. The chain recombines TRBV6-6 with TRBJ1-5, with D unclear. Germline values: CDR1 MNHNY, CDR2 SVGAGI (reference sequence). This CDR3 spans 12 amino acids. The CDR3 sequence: CASSYINQAQHF. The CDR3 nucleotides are TGTGCCAGCAGTTATATCAATCAGGCCCAGCATTTT.

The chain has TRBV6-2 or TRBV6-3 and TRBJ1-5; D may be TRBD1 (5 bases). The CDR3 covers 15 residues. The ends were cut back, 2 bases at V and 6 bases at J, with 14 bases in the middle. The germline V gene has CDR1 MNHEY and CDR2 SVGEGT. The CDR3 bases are TGTGCCAGCAGTTACGCTTCTGGGGCGGGTCAGCCCCAGCATTTT. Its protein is CASSYASGAGQPQHF.

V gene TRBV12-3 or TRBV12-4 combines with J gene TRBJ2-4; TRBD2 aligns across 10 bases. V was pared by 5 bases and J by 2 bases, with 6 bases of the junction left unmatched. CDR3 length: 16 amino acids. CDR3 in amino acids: CASSRLAGASKNIQYF. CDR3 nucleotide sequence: TGTGCCAGCAGTCGACTAGCGGGTGCGTCCAAAAACATTCAGTACTTC.

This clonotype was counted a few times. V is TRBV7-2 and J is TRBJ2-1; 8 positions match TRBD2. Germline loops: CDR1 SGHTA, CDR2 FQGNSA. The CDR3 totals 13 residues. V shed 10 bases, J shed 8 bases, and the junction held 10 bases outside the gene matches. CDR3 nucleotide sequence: TGTGCCACTAGGACGGGGGGGCCCGATGAGCAGTTCTTC. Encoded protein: CATRTGGPDEQFF. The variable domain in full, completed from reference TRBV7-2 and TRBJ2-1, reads GAGVSQSPSNKVTEKGKDVELRCDPISGHTALYWYRQSLGQGLEFLIYFQGNSAPDKSGLPSDRFSAERTGGSVSTLTIQRTQQEDSAVYLCATRTGGPDEQFFGPGTRLTVL.

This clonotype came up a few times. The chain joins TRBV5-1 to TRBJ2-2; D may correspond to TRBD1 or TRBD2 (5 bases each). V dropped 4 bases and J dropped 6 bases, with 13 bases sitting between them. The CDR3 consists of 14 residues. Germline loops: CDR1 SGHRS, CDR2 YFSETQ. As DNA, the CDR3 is TGCGCCAGCAGCAGTTCCGGGACCCCCGGGGAGCTGTTTTTT. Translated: CASSSSGTPGELFF.

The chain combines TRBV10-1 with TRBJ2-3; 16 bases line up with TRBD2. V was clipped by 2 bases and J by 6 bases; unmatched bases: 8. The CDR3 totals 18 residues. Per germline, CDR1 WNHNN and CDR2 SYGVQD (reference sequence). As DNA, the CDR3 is TGCGCCAGCAGTGAGGGGGGACTAGCGGGGGGGCTTGGGGATACGCAGTATTTT. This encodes CASSEGGLAGGLGDTQYF.

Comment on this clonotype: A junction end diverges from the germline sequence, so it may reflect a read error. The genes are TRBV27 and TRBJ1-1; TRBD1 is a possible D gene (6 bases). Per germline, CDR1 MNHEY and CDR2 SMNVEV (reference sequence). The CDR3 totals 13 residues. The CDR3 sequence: CASRQGLTTETFF. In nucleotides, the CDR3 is TGTGCCAGCAGACAGGGATTGACCACTGAAACTTTCTTT.

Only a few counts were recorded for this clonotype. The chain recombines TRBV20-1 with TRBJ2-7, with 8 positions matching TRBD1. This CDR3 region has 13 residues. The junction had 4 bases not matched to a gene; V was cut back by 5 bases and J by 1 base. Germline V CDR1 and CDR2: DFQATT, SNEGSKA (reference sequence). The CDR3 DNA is TGCAGTGCTTCTCAGGGGGCATCCTACGAGCAGTACTTC. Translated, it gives CSASQGASYEQYF.

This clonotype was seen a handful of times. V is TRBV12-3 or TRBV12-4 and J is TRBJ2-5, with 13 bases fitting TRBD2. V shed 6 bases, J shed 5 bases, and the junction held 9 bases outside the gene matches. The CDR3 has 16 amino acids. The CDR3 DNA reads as TGTGCCAGCAGGGCCACTAGCGGGGGGGCATTTGAGACCCAGTACTTC. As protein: CASRATSGGAFETQYF.

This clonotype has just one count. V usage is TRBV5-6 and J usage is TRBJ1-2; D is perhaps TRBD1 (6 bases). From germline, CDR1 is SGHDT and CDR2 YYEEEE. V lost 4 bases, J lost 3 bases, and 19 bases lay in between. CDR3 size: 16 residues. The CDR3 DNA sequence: TGTGCCAGCAGCCCCCTGGGGGGCAGGTATGACTATGGCTACACCTTC. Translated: CASSPLGGRYDYGYTF.

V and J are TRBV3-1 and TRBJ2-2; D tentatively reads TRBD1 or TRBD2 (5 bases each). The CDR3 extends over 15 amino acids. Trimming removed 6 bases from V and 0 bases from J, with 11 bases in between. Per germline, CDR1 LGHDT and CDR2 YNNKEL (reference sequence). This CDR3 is CASRRWDANTGELFF. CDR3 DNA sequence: TGTGCCAGCAGAAGATGGGACGCGAACACCGGGGAGCTGTTTTTT.

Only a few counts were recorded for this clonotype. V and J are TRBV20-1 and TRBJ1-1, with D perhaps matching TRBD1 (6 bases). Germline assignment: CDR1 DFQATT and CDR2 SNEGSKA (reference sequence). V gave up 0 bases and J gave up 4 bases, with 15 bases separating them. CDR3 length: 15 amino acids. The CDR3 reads CSARDARNRATEAFF. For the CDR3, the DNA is TGCAGTGCTAGAGATGCCCGTAACAGGGCCACTGAAGCTTTCTTT.

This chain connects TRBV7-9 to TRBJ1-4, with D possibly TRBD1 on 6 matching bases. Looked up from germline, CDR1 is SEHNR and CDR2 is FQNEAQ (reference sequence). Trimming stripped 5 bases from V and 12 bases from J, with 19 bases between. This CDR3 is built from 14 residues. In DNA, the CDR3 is TGTGCCAGCAGCCCGCCCCGCAGGGGCGAGGAACTGTTTTTT. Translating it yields CASSPPRRGEELFF.

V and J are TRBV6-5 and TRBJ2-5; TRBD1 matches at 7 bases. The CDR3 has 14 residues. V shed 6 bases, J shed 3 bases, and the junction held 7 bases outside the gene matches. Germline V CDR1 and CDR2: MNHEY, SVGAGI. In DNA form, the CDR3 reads TGTGCCAGCAGCCCGTTGGGGACAGAAGAGACCCAGTACTTC. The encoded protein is CASSPLGTEETQYF.

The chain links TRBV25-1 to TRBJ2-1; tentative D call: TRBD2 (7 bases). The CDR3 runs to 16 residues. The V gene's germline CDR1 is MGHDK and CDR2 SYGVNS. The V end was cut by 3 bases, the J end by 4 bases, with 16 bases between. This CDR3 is CASSDGGASNYNEQFF. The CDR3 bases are TGTGCCAGCAGTGATGGGGGGGCTAGCAATTACAATGAGCAGTTCTTC.